These 21 T cell receptor beta chains share one sample of origin, sequenced in a study of cytomegalovirus exposure and HLA in healthy donors. The PCR made use of 60 Vbeta and 13 Jbeta primers. TCRdb keeps only in-frame clones here, not all; method: immunoSEQ multiplex PCR. This repertoire includes 150,000 to 200,000 clones. The source material was PBMCs. The origin of the receptors is a boy younger than 18 in good health and CMV-seronegative.

The rearrangement links TRBV4-3 to TRBJ2-7; D not resolved. Germline V gene lookup returns CDR1 LGHNA and CDR2 YSLEER. Deletions cut 0 bases from V and 7 bases from J, with 13 bases between. The CDR3 is made up of 14 amino acids. The CDR3 nucleotides read TGCGCCAGCAGCCAAGATCGGGTTCCCGCGGAGCAGTACTTC. Translation: CASSQDRVPAEQYF.

The chain has TRBV19 and TRBJ1-1; D not certain. V was cut by 7 bases and J by 1 base, with 10 bases left in between. The CDR3 has 13 residues. Germline V gives CDR1 LNHDA, CDR2 SQIVND (reference sequence). The CDR3 is CASTLSWNTEAFF. The CDR3 region has the DNA TGTGCCAGTACCCTTAGTTGGAACACTGAAGCTTTCTTT.

The V and J genes are TRBV11-1 and TRBJ2-1; 10 nucleotides agree with TRBD1. The CDR3 is 15 amino acids. From germline, CDR1 is SGHAT and CDR2 FQDESV (reference sequence). Unmatched junction bases numbered 6, after V lost 1 base and J lost 9 bases. CDR3 loop: CASSLVGTGEGEQFF. CDR3 bases: TGTGCCAGCAGCTTAGTTGGGACAGGGGAAGGTGAGCAGTTCTTC.

This chain connects TRBV6-7 to TRBJ2-7; D might be TRBD1 (5 bases). TRBV6-7 is an ORF, with its function uncertain. There are 16 residues in the CDR3. The V gene lost 0 bases and the J gene lost 2 bases, with 14 bases spanning the gap. CDR3 in amino acids: CASSYSDDRKTYEQYF. CDR3 DNA sequence: TGTGCCAGCAGTTACTCGGACGACAGAAAAACCTACGAGCAGTACTTC.

This CDR3 is CASSRTSGGTETQYF. CDR3 in DNA: TGCGCCAGCAGCCGGACTAGCGGGGGTACCGAGACCCAGTACTTC. The chain is built from TRBV5-1 and TRBJ2-5; 13 nucleotides line up with TRBD2. There are 15 residues in the CDR3. V lost 4 bases, J lost 5 bases, and 5 bases stayed unmatched. Germline V lookup: CDR1 SGHRS, CDR2 YFSETQ.

The chain recombines TRBV11-2 with TRBJ2-7; no firm D call. The CDR3 length is 16 residues. V was trimmed by 1 base and J by 3 bases, leaving 16 bases between them. Germline V gene data show CDR1 as SGHAT and CDR2 as FQNNGV. CDR3 in amino acids: CASSLVPLEIGYEQYF. DNA of the CDR3: TGTGCCAGCAGCTTAGTCCCTCTAGAAATTGGCTACGAGCAGTACTTC.

This sequence joins TRBV7-9 and TRBJ1-3; 8 nucleotides line up with TRBD1. V lost 6 bases, J lost 1 base, and 5 bases stayed unmatched. Germline-derived CDR1 and CDR2 are SEHNR and FQNEAQ (reference sequence). The CDR3 sequence is 15 residues long. The CDR3 region has the DNA TGTGCCAGCAGTACCGACAGGGGATCTGGAAACACCATATATTTT. Encoded protein: CASSTDRGSGNTIYF. The whole variable domain, filled in from reference TRBV7-9 and TRBJ1-3, reads DTGVSQNPRHKITKRGQNVTFRCDPISEHNRLYWYRQTLGQGPEFLTYFQNEAQLEKSRLLSDRFSAERPKGSFSTLEIQRTEQGDSAMYLCASSTDRGSGNTIYFGEGSWLTVV.

The chain joins TRBV7-2 to TRBJ2-1; 7 bases are shared with TRBD1. V trimming: 3 bases; J trimming: 6 bases; junction bases outside the gene matches: 5. CDR3 length: 14 amino acids. Germline values: CDR1 SGHTA, CDR2 FQGNSA. CDR3 in DNA: TGTGCCAGCAGCTTCCGACAGGGAAGCAATGAGCAGTTCTTC. Protein: CASSFRQGSNEQFF.

The chain combines TRBV27 with TRBJ2-7, with TRBD2 matching over 10 bases. V was pared by 6 bases and J by 3 bases, with 5 bases of the junction left unmatched. Germline values: CDR1 MNHEY, CDR2 SMNVEV (reference sequence). This CDR3 has 14 residues. The CDR3 coding sequence is TGTGCCAGCAGACAGCGGGGGGGCCTCTACGAGCAGTACTTC. Protein sequence: CASRQRGGLYEQYF.

The chain links TRBV11-3 to TRBJ2-7; D is unresolved. Trimming took off 5 bases at V and 2 bases at J, with 10 bases between the two ends. The CDR3 runs 13 residues. CDR1 SGHNT and CDR2 YENEEA come from the germline V gene. The CDR3 protein is CASSPADTYEQYF. The CDR3 DNA follows: TGTGCCAGCAGCCCAGCCGACACCTACGAGCAGTACTTC.

The J gene is TRBJ2-1, the V gene TRBV7-2; D gene unclear. This CDR3 is built from 15 residues. Looked up from germline, CDR1 is SGHTA and CDR2 is FQGNSA. V lost 1 base and J 0 bases, leaving 7 bases between the germline ends. The CDR3 is CASSLVSSSYNEQFF. The CDR3 DNA reads as TGTGCCAGCAGCTTAGTTAGCAGCTCCTACAATGAGCAGTTCTTC.

The V and J genes are TRBV6-6 and TRBJ1-6; D not certain. V was clipped by 2 bases and J by 10 bases, with 12 bases between them. The CDR3 covers 14 residues. The V gene's germline CDR1 is MNHNY and CDR2 SVGAGI (reference sequence). As DNA, the CDR3 is TGTGCCAGCAGTTACCCCCGGGTAGAGTCACCCCTCCACTTT. Its translation is CASSYPRVESPLHF.

This chain links TRBV10-3 with TRBJ1-2; D not certain. Between the trimmed V and J ends, which lost 3 bases and 7 bases, there was a span of 18 bases. From germline, CDR1 is ENHRY and CDR2 SYGVKD. This CDR3 has 15 amino acids. As DNA, the CDR3 is TGTGCCATCAGTGAATCCAGAAACCCTTTTACTGGCTACACCTTC. Translating it yields CAISESRNPFTGYTF.

This chain links TRBV7-4 with TRBJ1-5; D is unresolved. The V gene lost 6 bases and the J gene lost 0 bases, with 18 bases spanning the gap. In germline, CDR1 is SGHVT, CDR2 SQSDAQ. This CDR3 is 17 amino acids long. The CDR3 nucleotides are TGTGCCAGCAGACAAGCTTTGGGCGGGGTTAGCAATCAGCCCCAGCATTTT. Protein: CASRQALGGVSNQPQHF.

The chain carries TRBV7-8 and TRBJ2-1; D is unresolved. V lost 7 bases and J 3 bases, leaving 13 bases between the germline ends. CDR1 SGHVS and CDR2 FQNEAQ come from the germline V gene. There are 14 residues in the CDR3. This chain's CDR3 is CASISQEGYNEQFF. The CDR3 DNA reads TGTGCCAGCATCTCTCAGGAAGGCTACAATGAGCAGTTCTTC.

This chain uses TRBV27 with TRBJ2-7, with 9 nucleotides matching TRBD2. CDR1 is MNHEY, CDR2 SMNVEV, per germline (reference sequence). CDR3 length equals 15 residues. Unmatched junction bases numbered 13, after V lost 6 bases and J lost 7 bases. CDR3: CASSFETSGLGEQYF. In nucleotides, the CDR3 is TGTGCCAGCAGCTTTGAGACTAGCGGACTGGGGGAGCAGTACTTC.

V usage is TRBV2 and J usage is TRBJ2-1; D might be TRBD2 (5 bases). In germline, CDR1 is SNHLY, CDR2 FYNNEI. V lost 11 bases to trimming and J lost 9 bases, with 14 bases between them. This CDR3 has 11 residues. This CDR3 is CAAQIRGEQFF. In DNA, the CDR3 is TGTGCCGCGCAGATTCGGGGTGAGCAGTTCTTC.

The chain employs TRBV1 and TRBJ2-1; TRBD2 is the table's D call and was not checked against the DNA. TRBV1 corresponds to a pseudogene. This CDR3 has 16 residues. CDR3 region: CTSSQDQRGGRNEQFF. The CDR3 nucleotides are TGCACCAGCAGCCAAGATCAGCGGGGGGGCCGCAATGAGCAGTTCTTC.

This chain connects TRBV19 to TRBJ1-3; TRBD1 agrees at 7 bases. V trimming: 5 bases; J trimming: 2 bases; junction bases outside the gene matches: 12. The germline V gene has CDR1 LNHDA and CDR2 SQIVND (reference sequence). The CDR3 contains 17 residues. CDR3 in DNA: TGTGCCAGTAGTCCCCGGACAGGAAGTAACGCTGGAAACACCATATATTTT. Its protein product is CASSPRTGSNAGNTIYF.

This chain joins TRBV28 and TRBJ2-2, with 15 bases that match TRBD2. Losses at the gene ends were 5 bases for V and 7 bases for J; bases not matched to a gene: 5. This CDR3 spans 16 amino acids. Germline V gene lookup returns CDR1 MDHEN and CDR2 SYDVKM. CDR3 loop: CASSPGLAGGVGELFF. DNA for the CDR3: TGTGCCAGCAGTCCGGGACTAGCGGGGGGAGTCGGGGAGCTGTTTTTT. The full variable domain, with the rest looked up from reference TRBV28 and TRBJ2-2, is DVKVTQSSRYLVKRTGEKVFLECVQDMDHENMFWYRQDPGLGLRLIYFSYDVKMKEKGDIPEGYSVSREKKERFSLILESASTNQTSMYLCASSPGLAGGVGELFFGEGSRLTVL.

The chain links TRBV5-5 to TRBJ2-1, with 8 bases that match TRBD2. Trimming removed 0 bases from V and 6 bases from J; junction bases left unmatched: 20. Germline lookup yields CDR1 SGHKS and CDR2 YYEKEE (reference sequence). The CDR3 has 20 residues. CDR3: CASSLGQGWVSGGSVNEQFF. In DNA, the CDR3 is TGTGCCAGCAGCTTGGGGCAGGGGTGGGTGAGCGGGGGTTCGGTCAATGAGCAGTTCTTC. Looking up the rest from reference TRBV5-5 and TRBJ2-1 gives the full variable domain: DAGVTQSPTHLIKTRGQQVTLRCSPISGHKSVSWYQQVLGQGPQFIFQYYEKEERGRGNFPDRFSARQFPNYSSELNVNALLLGDSALYLCASSLGQGWVSGGSVNEQFFGPGTRLTVL.